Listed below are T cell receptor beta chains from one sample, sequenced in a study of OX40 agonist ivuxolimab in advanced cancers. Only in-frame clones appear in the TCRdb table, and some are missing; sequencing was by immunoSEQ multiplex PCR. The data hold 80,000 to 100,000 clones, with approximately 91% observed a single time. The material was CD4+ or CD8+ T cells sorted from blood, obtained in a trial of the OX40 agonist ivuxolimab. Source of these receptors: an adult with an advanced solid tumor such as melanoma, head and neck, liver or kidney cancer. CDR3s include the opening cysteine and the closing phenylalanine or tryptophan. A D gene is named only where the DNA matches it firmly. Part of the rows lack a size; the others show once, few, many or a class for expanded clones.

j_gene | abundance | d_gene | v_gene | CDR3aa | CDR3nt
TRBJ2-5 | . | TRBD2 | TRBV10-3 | CAIGAREGLETQYF | TGTGCCATCGGGGCGCGGGAGGGCCTTGAGACCCAGTACTTC
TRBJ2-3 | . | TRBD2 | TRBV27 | CASGRRGVSDTQYF | TGTGCCAGCGGCCGTCGGGGGGTGTCAGATACGCAGTATTTT
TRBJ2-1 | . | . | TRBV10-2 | CASQGNNEQFF | TGCGCCAGTCAGGGGAACAATGAGCAGTTCTTC
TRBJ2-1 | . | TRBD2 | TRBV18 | CASSRQRLAGSSYNEQFF | TGTGCCAGCTCACGCCAAAGACTAGCGGGATCCTCCTACAATGAGCAGTTCTTC
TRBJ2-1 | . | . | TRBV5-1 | CASSPDGSSYNEQFF | TGCGCCAGCAGCCCGGACGGGAGCTCCTACAATGAGCAGTTCTTC
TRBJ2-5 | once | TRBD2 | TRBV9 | CASSPTPAGGETQYF | TGTGCCAGCAGCCCTACCCCGGCGGGGGGGGAGACCCAGTACTTC
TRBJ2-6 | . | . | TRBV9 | CASNKEGTGANVLTF | TGTGCCAGCAACAAAGAGGGTACCGGGGCCAACGTCCTGACTTTC
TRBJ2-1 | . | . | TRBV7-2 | CASSFDLSSYNEQFF | TGTGCCAGCAGCTTCGACCTGAGCTCCTACAATGAGCAGTTCTTC
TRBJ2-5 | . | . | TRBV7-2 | CASSRGIGQETQYF | TGTGCCAGCAGCCGGGGGATAGGACAAGAGACCCAGTACTTC
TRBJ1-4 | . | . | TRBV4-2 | CASSPQGNTANEKLFF | TGTGCCAGCAGCCCCCAGGGGAATACAGCTAATGAAAAACTGTTTTTT
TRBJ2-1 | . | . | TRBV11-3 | CASSLASASSSYNEQFF | TGTGCCAGCAGCTTAGCTAGCGCCTCCAGCTCCTACAATGAGCAGTTCTTC
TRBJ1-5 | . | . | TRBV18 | CASSDSRGYSNQPQHF | TGTGCCAGCTCCGACAGCAGAGGGTATAGCAATCAGCCCCAGCATTTT
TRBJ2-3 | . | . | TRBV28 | CSTRQGTGGQDTQYF | TGTTCAACACGTCAGGGGACGGGGGGACAGGATACGCAGTATTTT
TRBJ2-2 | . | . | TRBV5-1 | CASSLDQGGTGELFF | TGCGCCAGCAGCTTGGACCAGGGGGGGACCGGGGAGCTGTTTTTT
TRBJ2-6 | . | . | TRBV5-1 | CASSLAVGSGANVLTF | TGCGCCAGCAGCTTGGCCGTGGGCTCTGGGGCCAACGTCCTGACTTTC
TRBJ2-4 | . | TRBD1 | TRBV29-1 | CSVARQGRAKNIQYF | TGCAGCGTTGCCCGACAGGGCCGGGCCAAAAACATTCAGTACTTC
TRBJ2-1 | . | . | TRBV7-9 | CASSLGGLLYNEQFF | TGTGCCAGCAGCTTAGGGGGACTCCTCTACAATGAGCAGTTCTTC
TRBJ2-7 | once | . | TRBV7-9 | CASSLARGEQYF | TGTGCCAGCAGCTTAGCGCGGGGCGAGCAGTACTTC
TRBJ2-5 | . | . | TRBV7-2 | CASSLGSRVGETQYF | TGTGCCAGCAGCTTAGGGTCTAGGGTGGGGGAGACCCAGTACTTC
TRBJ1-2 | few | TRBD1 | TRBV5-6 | CASSHPGGSDYGYTF | TGTGCCAGCAGCCATCCAGGGGGCTCGGACTATGGCTACACCTTC
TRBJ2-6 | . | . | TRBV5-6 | CASSLARSGANVLTF | TGTGCCAGCAGCTTGGCCAGATCTGGGGCCAACGTCCTGACTTTC
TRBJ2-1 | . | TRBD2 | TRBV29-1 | CSVKREGQVQFF | TGCAGCGTGAAGCGGGAGGGCCAGGTGCAGTTCTTC
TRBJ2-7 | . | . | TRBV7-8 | CASSLAGSRGYEQYF | TGTGCCAGCAGCTTAGCAGGTTCGAGAGGCTACGAGCAGTACTTC
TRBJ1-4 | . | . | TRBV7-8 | CASSLDRVRNEKLFF | TGTGCCAGCAGCTTAGACAGGGTGAGAAATGAAAAACTGTTTTTT
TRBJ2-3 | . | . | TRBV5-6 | CASSLNQPPDTQYF | TGTGCCAGCAGCTTGAATCAACCTCCCGATACGCAGTATTTT
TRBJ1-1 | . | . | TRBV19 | CASSSRVTEAFF | TGTGCCAGTAGTAGCAGGGTCACTGAAGCTTTCTTT
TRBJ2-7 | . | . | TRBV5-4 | CASSLNGGVAEQYF | TGTGCCAGCAGCTTGAACGGAGGTGTCGCCGAGCAGTACTTC
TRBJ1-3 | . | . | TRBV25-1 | CASSRSGSGNTIYF | TGTGCCAGCAGTAGGTCGGGTTCTGGAAACACCATATATTTT
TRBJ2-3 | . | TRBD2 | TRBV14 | CASSPWLAGPSTDTQYF | TGTGCCAGCAGCCCCTGGCTAGCGGGACCCAGCACAGATACGCAGTATTTT
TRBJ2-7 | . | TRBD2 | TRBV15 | CATSREGLAGPYEQYF | TGTGCCACCAGCAGAGAGGGACTAGCGGGGCCCTACGAGCAGTACTTC
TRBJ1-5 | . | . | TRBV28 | CASYRNNQPQHF | TGTGCCAGTTACAGAAATAATCAGCCCCAGCATTTT
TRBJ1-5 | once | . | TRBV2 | CASTLGGAGQPQHF | TGTGCCAGCACCTTGGGGGGGGCAGGGCAGCCCCAGCATTTT
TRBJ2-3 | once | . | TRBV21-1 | CASSRYRGLGITDTQYF | TGTGCCAGCAGTCGATACAGGGGGCTGGGTATCACAGATACGCAGTATTTT
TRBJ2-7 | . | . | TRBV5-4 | CASSLGGQVGATYEQYF | TGTGCCAGCAGCTTGGGGGGTCAAGTCGGGGCTACCTACGAGCAGTACTTC
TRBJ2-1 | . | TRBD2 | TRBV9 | CASSGSGLAYYNEQFF | TGTGCCAGCAGCGGATCGGGACTAGCGTATTACAATGAGCAGTTCTTC
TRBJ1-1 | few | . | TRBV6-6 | CASSLTRGTEAFF | TGTGCCAGCAGCCTGACCCGGGGCACTGAAGCTTTCTTT
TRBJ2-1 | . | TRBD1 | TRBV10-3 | CAINAGTGSYNEQFF | TGTGCCATCAACGCCGGGACAGGATCCTACAATGAGCAGTTCTTC
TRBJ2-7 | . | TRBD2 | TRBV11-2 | CASSLVASGSPVYEQYF | TGTGCCAGCAGCTTAGTGGCTAGCGGGAGCCCAGTCTACGAGCAGTACTTC
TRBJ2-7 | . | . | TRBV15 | CATSRDLPPYEQYF | TGTGCCACCAGCAGAGATCTACCTCCCTACGAGCAGTACTTC
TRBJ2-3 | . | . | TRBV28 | CASSPVGPDTQYF | TGTGCCAGCTCGCCCGTAGGTCCAGATACGCAGTATTTT
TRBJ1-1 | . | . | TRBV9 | CASSEHTLNTEAFF | TGTGCCAGCAGCGAACACACACTGAACACTGAAGCTTTCTTT
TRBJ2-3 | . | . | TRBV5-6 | CASSLKGGTDTQYF | TGTGCCAGCAGCTTGAAGGGGGGCACAGATACGCAGTATTTT
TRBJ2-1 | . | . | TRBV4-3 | CASSHRSPRGGVNEQFF | TGCGCCAGCAGCCATAGGAGTCCACGTGGCGGGGTCAATGAGCAGTTCTTC
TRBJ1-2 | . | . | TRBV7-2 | CASSLQALGGYTF | TGTGCCAGCAGCCTACAGGCGTTGGGTGGCTACACCTTC